This T cell receptor (beta chain) is from a study of cytomegalovirus exposure and HLA in healthy donors (dated by TCRdb to the late 2010s). About the full investigation: According to a later analysis, the roughly 130 validation repertoires were produced on the same platform as the 600 to 850 repertoires of the first cohort. The study aimed to test whether signatures of past pathogen exposure could be identified by cataloging public T cell receptors. Besides the first cohort of roughly 640 subjects, a separate validation cohort made up of over a hundred different subjects was used. To predict cytomegalovirus infection status, the study combined high-throughput TCR immunosequencing, statistical association of individual TCRs with disease status, and machine learning.

The research as a whole found: In vitro tests confirmed that a few of the cytomegalovirus-associated TCR beta chains recognize cytomegalovirus antigens. Cytomegalovirus status was reported to be diagnosed by the classifier with high specificity and sensitivity in both the original and validation cohorts. While some public TCRs were present in many individuals, most TCR sequences turned up only very rarely across donors. According to the authors, the approach could potentially be generalized to other disease states and immunological phenotypes. In a later analysis, TCRs clustered in the first cohort were found to also tend to co-occur in the 130 or so validation repertoires, with approximately 94% of cluster scores above 0. A later analysis had no HLA typing for the validation cohort, so co-occurrence there was scored across all 120 or so repertoires. The study gave a list of about 160 TCR beta chains associated with cytomegalovirus.

Taken from the germline V gene, the CDR1 and CDR2 loops are SGHAT and FQNNGV. There are 15 amino acids in the CDR3, from cysteine to phenylalanine inclusive. CDR3 DNA only is kept here, 45 bases in frame from base 1. V is pared back by 1 base and J by 6 bases, with 15 bases lying between the germline termini. The donors were included in the validation cohort of 120 subjects, a group kept apart from the approximately 700-subject first cohort. Details on this clone: The specificity of this receptor is unknown. Base qualities were left out, and no much larger clone turns up one base away.

Library generation was performed with the immunoSEQ multiplex PCR assay. As for the original processing: To diagnose cytomegalovirus status from the catalog of TCR beta chain sequences, a statistical classification framework was built. The table was pulled from immuneACCESS by TCRdb, which kept in-frame rearrangements only. Such tables lose some clones; where checked, under half of the loss comes from unresolved V genes, and the rest has no known cause. Clonal size and the V and J genes are those of that table, whereas D and trimming came from the DNA. This sample lists some 170,000 clones; 86% were detected once. The top ten clones comprise roughly 6% of the sample.

This receptor chain uses TRBV11-2 and TRBJ1-2; perhaps TRBD1 is the D gene, with 5 bases matching. Input material: PBMCs. The clonotype originates from a woman aged 25 to 39 in good health and CMV-seronegative. In nucleotides, the sequence is TGTGCCAGCAGCTTAGGGACCAGGGAGTTTGATGGCTACACCTTC. Translated, this is CASSLGTREFDGYTF.